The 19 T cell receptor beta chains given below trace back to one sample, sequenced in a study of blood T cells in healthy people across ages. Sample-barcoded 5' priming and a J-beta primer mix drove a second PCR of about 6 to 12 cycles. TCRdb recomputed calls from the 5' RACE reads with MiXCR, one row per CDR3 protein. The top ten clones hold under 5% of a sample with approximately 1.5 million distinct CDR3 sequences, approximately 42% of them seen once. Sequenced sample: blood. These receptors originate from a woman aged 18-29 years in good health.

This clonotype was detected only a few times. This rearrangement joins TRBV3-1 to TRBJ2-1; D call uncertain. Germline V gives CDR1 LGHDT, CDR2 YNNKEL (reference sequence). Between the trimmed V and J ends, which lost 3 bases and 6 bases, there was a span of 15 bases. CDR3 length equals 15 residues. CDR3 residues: CASSQWLGLPNEQFF. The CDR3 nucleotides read TGTGCCAGCAGCCAGTGGTTAGGTCTTCCCAATGAGCAGTTCTTC.

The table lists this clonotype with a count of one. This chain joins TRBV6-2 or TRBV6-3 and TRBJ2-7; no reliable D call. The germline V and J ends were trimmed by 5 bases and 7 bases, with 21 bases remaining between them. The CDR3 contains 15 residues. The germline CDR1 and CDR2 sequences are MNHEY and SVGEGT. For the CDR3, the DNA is TGTGCCAGCAGTCCAGACCTCCTCCCCTACACTGAGCAGTACTTC. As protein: CASSPDLLPYTEQYF.

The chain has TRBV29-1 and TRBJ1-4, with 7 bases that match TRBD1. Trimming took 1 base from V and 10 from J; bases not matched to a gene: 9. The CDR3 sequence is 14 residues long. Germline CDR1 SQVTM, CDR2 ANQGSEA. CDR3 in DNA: TGCAGCGTTGAAGGAGGGACAGCTGAATTAAAACTGTTTTTT. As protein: CSVEGGTAELKLFF.

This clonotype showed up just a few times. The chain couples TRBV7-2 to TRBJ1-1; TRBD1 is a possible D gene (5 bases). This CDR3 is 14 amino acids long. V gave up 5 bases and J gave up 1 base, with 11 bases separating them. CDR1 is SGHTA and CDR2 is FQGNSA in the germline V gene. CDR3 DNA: TGTGCCAGCAGCATCAGAGGGGAGAACACTGAAGCTTTCTTT. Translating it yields CASSIRGENTEAFF. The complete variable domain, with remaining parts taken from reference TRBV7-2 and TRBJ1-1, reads GAGVSQSPSNKVTEKGKDVELRCDPISGHTALYWYRQSLGQGLEFLIYFQGNSAPDKSGLPSDRFSAERTGGSVSTLTIQRTQQEDSAVYLCASSIRGENTEAFFGQGTRLTVV.

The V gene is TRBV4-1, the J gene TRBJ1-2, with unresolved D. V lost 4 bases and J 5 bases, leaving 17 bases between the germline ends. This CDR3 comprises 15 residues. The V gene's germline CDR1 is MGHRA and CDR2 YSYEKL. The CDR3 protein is CASSRGTVGYYGYTF. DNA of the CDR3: TGCGCCAGCAGCCGGGGAACAGTCGGCTATTATGGCTACACCTTC.

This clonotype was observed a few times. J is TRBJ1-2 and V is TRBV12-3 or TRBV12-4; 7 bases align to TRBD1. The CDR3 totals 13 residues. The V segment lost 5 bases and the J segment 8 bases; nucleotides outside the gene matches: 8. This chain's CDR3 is CASSTGQVRGYTF. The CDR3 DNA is TGTGCCAGCAGTACCGGACAGGTCCGCGGCTACACCTTC.

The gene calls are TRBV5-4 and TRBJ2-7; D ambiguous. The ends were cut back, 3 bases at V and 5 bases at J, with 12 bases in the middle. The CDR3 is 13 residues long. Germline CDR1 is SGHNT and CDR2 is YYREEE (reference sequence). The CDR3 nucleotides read TGTGCCAGCAGCTCTAGAGGCGGCCACGAGCAGTACTTC. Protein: CASSSRGGHEQYF.

Here the CDR3 DNA reads TGTGCCAGCACCCAGGGTAGGGGGAATTACAATGAGCAGTTCTTC. Its translation: CASTQGRGNYNEQFF. The V call is TRBV6-1, the J call TRBJ2-1, with D possibly being TRBD1 (6 bases). The CDR3 totals 15 residues. CDR1 is MNHNS and CDR2 is SASEGT in the germline V gene. V was pared by 7 bases and J by 4 bases, with 17 bases between.

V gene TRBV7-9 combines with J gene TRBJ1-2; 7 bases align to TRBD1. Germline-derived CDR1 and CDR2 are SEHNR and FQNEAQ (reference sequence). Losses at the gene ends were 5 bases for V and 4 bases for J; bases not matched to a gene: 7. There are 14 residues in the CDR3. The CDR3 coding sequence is TGTGCCAGCAGCCAAGGGGGCGCTATCTATGGCTACACCTTC. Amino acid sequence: CASSQGGAIYGYTF.

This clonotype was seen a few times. In DNA form, the CDR3 reads TGTGCCAGCAGTTACACGGTTTACAATGAGCAGTTCTTC. Its translation: CASSYTVYNEQFF. This chain uses TRBV6-6 with TRBJ2-1; D is undetermined. V lost 2 bases, J lost 4 bases, and 6 bases lay in between. Germline lookup yields CDR1 MNHNY and CDR2 SVGAGI (reference sequence). This CDR3 has 13 amino acids.

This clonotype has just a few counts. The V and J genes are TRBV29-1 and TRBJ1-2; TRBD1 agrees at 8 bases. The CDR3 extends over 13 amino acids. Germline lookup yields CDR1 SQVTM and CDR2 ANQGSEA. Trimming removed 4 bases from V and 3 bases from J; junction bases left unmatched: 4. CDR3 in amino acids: CSVAGGQDYGYTF. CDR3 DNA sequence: TGCAGCGTTGCTGGGGGACAGGACTATGGCTACACCTTC.

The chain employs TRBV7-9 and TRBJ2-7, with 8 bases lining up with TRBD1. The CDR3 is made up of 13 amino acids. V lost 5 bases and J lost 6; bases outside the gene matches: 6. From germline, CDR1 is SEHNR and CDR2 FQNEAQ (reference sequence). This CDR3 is CASSAGTGPEQYF. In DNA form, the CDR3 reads TGTGCCAGCAGCGCAGGGACAGGTCCCGAGCAGTACTTC.

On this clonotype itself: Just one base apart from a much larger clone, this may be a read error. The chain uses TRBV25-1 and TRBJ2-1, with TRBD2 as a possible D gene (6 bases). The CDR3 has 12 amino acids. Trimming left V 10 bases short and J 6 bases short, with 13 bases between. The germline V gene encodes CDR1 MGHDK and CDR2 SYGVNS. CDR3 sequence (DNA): TGTGCCACTAATGGGGGAGGCAATGAGCAGTTCTTC. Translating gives CATNGGGNEQFF.

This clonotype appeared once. The CDR3 here is CASRDGDGIYGYTF. The CDR3 region has the DNA TGTGCCAGCAGGGACGGGGACGGAATCTATGGCTACACCTTC. The chain is built from TRBV6-1 and TRBJ1-2; weak D call: TRBD1 (5 bases). The V gene's germline CDR1 is MNHNS and CDR2 SASEGT. Trimming stripped 6 bases from V and 4 bases from J, with 15 bases between. CDR3 length: 14 residues.

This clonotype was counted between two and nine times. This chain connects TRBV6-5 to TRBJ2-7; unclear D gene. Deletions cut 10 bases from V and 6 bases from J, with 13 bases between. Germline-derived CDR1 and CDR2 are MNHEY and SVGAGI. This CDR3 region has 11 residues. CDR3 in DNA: TGTGCCACTGGGCAGTTCATCGAGCAGTACTTC. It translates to CATGQFIEQYF.

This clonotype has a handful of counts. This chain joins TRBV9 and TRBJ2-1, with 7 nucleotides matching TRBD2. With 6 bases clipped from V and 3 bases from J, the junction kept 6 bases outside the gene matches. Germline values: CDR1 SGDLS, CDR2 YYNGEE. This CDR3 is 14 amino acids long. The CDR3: CASTAGGSYNEQFF. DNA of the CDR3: TGTGCCAGCACGGCGGGCGGGAGCTACAATGAGCAGTTCTTC.

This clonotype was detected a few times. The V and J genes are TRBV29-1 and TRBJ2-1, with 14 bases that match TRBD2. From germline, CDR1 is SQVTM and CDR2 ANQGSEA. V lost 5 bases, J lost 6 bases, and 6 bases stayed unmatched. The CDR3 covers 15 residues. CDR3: CSVQTSGRGFNEQFF. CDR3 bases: TGCAGCGTTCAGACTAGCGGGAGGGGCTTCAATGAGCAGTTCTTC.

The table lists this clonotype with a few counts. The CDR3 DNA reads as TGCAGTGCTCGGACTAGCGGGCGGTTCACAGATACGCAGTATTTT. Translation gives CSARTSGRFTDTQYF. V and J are TRBV20-1 and TRBJ2-3; 11 nucleotides align to TRBD2. The ends lost 5 bases at V and 2 bases at J; junction bases unmatched: 6. Germline CDR1 reads DFQATT; CDR2 reads SNEGSKA (reference sequence). The CDR3 has 15 amino acids.

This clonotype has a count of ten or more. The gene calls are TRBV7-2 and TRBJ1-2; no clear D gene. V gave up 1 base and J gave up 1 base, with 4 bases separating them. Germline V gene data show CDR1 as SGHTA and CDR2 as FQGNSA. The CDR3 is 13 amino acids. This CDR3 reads CASSLGNNYGYTF. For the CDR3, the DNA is TGTGCCAGCAGCTTAGGAAATAACTATGGCTACACCTTC.